The 32 T cell receptor beta chains below come from one sample, sequenced in a study of Graves' ophthalmopathy and Graves' hyperthyroidism. RNA transcripts served as template for amplifying TCR beta CDR3 sequences. Investigators did first-round RT-PCR with HTBI primers, then second-round multiplex PCR. A single record per CDR3 protein comes from TCRdb applying MiXCR to the multiplex PCR reads. In the table there are 580,000 or so distinct CDR3 sequences, about 40% of which are singletons. Material for sequencing was peripheral blood or thyroid tissue (not recorded which). Receptor source: an adult man with Graves' hyperthyroidism.

CDR3 in DNA: TGTGCCAGCAGCCCCATGGACAGGGGGCTGGAGCAGTTCTTC. Translated: CASSPMDRGLEQFF. The genes are TRBV9 and TRBJ2-5; 11 nucleotides align to TRBD1. The J call may not be correct, given that the DNA end is closer to TRBJ2-1. Germline CDR1 reads SGDLS; CDR2 reads YYNGEE. This CDR3 is built from 14 residues.

The chain carries TRBV30 and TRBJ2-5, with 9 bases fitting TRBD1. This CDR3 region has 15 residues. The germline CDR1 and CDR2 sequences are GTSNPN and SVGIG (reference sequence). J lost 4 bases, V lost 0 bases, and 6 bases had no gene match. CDR3 sequence reads: CAWSVITGGGETQYF. The DNA for the CDR3 is TGTGCCTGGAGTGTAATTACAGGGGGCGGAGAGACCCAGTACTTC. Drawing the rest from reference TRBV30 and TRBJ2-5, the complete variable domain is SQTIHQWPATLVQPVGSPLSLECTVEGTSNPNLYWYRQAAGRGLQLLFYSVGIGQISSEVPQNLSASRPQDRQFILSSKKLLLSDSGFYLCAWSVITGGGETQYFGPGTRLLVL.

The chain has TRBV7-9 and TRBJ1-2, with a possible D match to TRBD1 (5 bases). The germline V gene has CDR1 SEHNR and CDR2 FQNEAQ (reference sequence). This CDR3 comprises 14 residues. V was clipped by 8 bases and J by 1 base, with 14 bases between them. The CDR3 spells CASGRDGLNYGYTF. The CDR3 DNA reads TGTGCCAGCGGTCGGGACGGCCTTAACTATGGCTACACCTTC. Filled out from reference TRBV7-9 and TRBJ1-2, the complete variable domain reads DTGVSQNPRHKITKRGQNVTFRCDPISEHNRLYWYRQTLGQGPEFLTYFQNEAQLEKSRLLSDRFSAERPKGSFSTLEIQRTEQGDSAMYLCASGRDGLNYGYTFGSGTRLTVV.

This clonotype was seen only a few times. This chain links TRBV27 with TRBJ1-4, with D unclear. The V and J ends lost 9 bases and 3 bases respectively, with 11 bases between them. Germline V gene sequence: CDR1 MNHEY, CDR2 SMNVEV (reference sequence). The CDR3 totals 13 residues. CDR3 bases: TGTGCCAGAGGCGAATTGTCTAATGAAAAACTGTTTTTT. It translates to CARGELSNEKLFF.

For the CDR3, the DNA is TGTGCCATAAAGGGTGGAGGGTCTAATGAAAAACTGTTTTTT. Its protein product is CAIKGGGSNEKLFF. The J gene is TRBJ1-4, the V gene TRBV10-3; unclear D gene. V was shortened by 9 bases and J by 3 bases, with 14 bases between the two germline ends. The CDR3 length is 14 residues. CDR1 is ENHRY, CDR2 SYGVKD, per germline.

V usage is TRBV29-1 and J usage is TRBJ2-3; no clear D gene. The CDR3 has 14 amino acids. Germline V lookup: CDR1 SQVTM, CDR2 ANQGSEA. V lost 7 bases to trimming and J lost 0 bases, with 14 bases between them. The CDR3 sequence: CSASMDASTDTQYF. The CDR3 nucleotides read TGCAGCGCTTCAATGGACGCTAGCACAGATACGCAGTATTTT.

This clonotype was counted at least ten times. V usage is TRBV5-1 and J usage is TRBJ2-7; maybe TRBD1 (8 bases). Looked up from germline, CDR1 is SGHRS and CDR2 is YFSETQ. The CDR3 runs to 17 residues. Trimming pared 3 bases from V and 2 bases from J, leaving 21 bases between. CDR3 loop: CASSSTLGQGGTYEQYF. The CDR3 coding sequence is TGCGCCAGCAGCTCCACGCTAGGACAGGGAGGGACCTACGAGCAGTACTTC.

This clonotype came up once. The chain joins TRBV24-1 to TRBJ1-1; a possible D gene is TRBD1 (5 bases). Germline V gives CDR1 KGHDR, CDR2 SFDVKD. CDR3 length: 14 amino acids. V was trimmed by 3 bases and J by 4 bases, leaving 11 bases between them. The CDR3 protein is CATSDRGVSTEAFF. CDR3 coding DNA: TGTGCCACCAGTGATCGGGGGGTAAGCACTGAAGCTTTCTTT.

The gene calls are TRBV10-2 and TRBJ2-3, with 9 bases matching TRBD1. The V gene end was trimmed by 8 bases and the J gene end by 8 bases; junction bases not matched to a gene: 14. This CDR3 is built from 15 residues. Germline values: CDR1 WSHSY, CDR2 SAAADI. Written as DNA, the CDR3 is TGCGCCAGCTGGGACACCGGGACAGGGTTGGGTACGCAGTATTTT. Its protein product is CASWDTGTGLGTQYF.

This clonotype was observed many times. The V gene is TRBV10-3, the J gene TRBJ2-6; D uncertain. Trimming removed 0 bases at V and 2 bases at J, with 11 bases between. CDR1 is ENHRY, CDR2 SYGVKD, per germline. The CDR3 is 17 residues long. The CDR3 is CAISESANGAGANVLTF. The CDR3 DNA follows: TGTGCCATCAGTGAGTCCGCCAACGGAGCTGGGGCCAACGTCCTGACTTTC.

The J gene is TRBJ2-7, the V gene TRBV7-2; 9 nucleotides agree with TRBD1. Germline V CDR1 and CDR2: SGHTA, FQGNSA. CDR3 length equals 14 residues. With V trimmed by 4 bases and J by 4 bases, 5 bases remained unmatched. The CDR3 nucleotides read TGTGCCAGCAGCTATGGGACAGGGCAATACGAGCAGTACTTC. This sequence encodes CASSYGTGQYEQYF.

The chain couples TRBV2 to TRBJ1-1; TRBD1 matches at 7 bases. The V segment lost 7 bases and the J segment 1 base; nucleotides outside the gene matches: 12. Germline V gives CDR1 SNHLY, CDR2 FYNNEI. The CDR3 loop spans 16 amino acids. The CDR3 DNA reads TGTGCCAGCAATTCGGAGAGGGGGCTTACGAACACTGAAGCTTTCTTT. Translating it yields CASNSERGLTNTEAFF.

The gene calls are TRBV11-3 and TRBJ1-3; 9 bases align to TRBD1. Germline CDR1 and CDR2: SGHNT and YENEEA. The CDR3 length is 16 residues. V lost 2 bases to trimming and J lost 2 bases; unmatched junction nucleotides: 4. In DNA form, the CDR3 reads TGTGCCAGCAGCTTAACCGGGACAGGGACTGGAAACACCATATATTTT. Translated, it gives CASSLTGTGTGNTIYF.

V and J are TRBV2 and TRBJ1-2; D is ambiguous. CDR1 and CDR2 (germline): SNHLY, FYNNEI. Trimming took off 6 bases at V and 1 base at J, with 15 bases between the two ends. The CDR3 length is 15 residues. In nucleotides, the CDR3 is TGTGCCAGCAGGGCTGCGGCCAACCTTAACTATGGCTACACCTTC. It yields the protein CASRAAANLNYGYTF.

With regard to this clonotype: A much larger clone is a single base away; this may be a read error. CDR3 nucleotide sequence: TGTGCCAGCAGCCCAGAAGGGGGCTGGAGCACTGAAGCTTTCTTT. This gives the protein CASSPEGGWSTEAFF. The J gene is TRBJ1-1, the V gene TRBV7-3, with TRBD1 matching over 7 bases. The germline V gene encodes CDR1 SGHTA and CDR2 FQGTGA. This CDR3 region has 15 residues. The V and J ends lost 5 bases and 4 bases, in that order; junction bases with no gene match: 10. The whole variable domain, remainder taken from reference TRBV7-3 and TRBJ1-1, is GAGVSQTPSNKVTEKGKYVELRCDPISGHTALYWYRQSLGQGPEFLIYFQGTGAADDSGLPNDRFFAVRPEGSVSTLKIQRTERGDSAVYLCASSPEGGWSTEAFFGQGTRLTVV.

This clonotype was seen at least ten times. The chain joins TRBV6-5 to TRBJ2-5; 15 bases fit TRBD2. Germline values: CDR1 MNHEY, CDR2 SVGAGI. V lost 1 base, J lost 2 bases, and 2 bases stayed unmatched. There are 17 residues in the CDR3. CDR3 sequence (DNA): TGTGCCAGCAGTTACTACGGACTAGCGGGGGGGCAAGAGACCCAGTACTTC. Translated, it gives CASSYYGLAGGQETQYF.

The table lists this clonotype with many counts. This chain links TRBV11-1 with TRBJ2-7, with TRBD1 matching over 9 bases. Germline V lookup: CDR1 SGHAT, CDR2 FQDESV (reference sequence). V was pared by 6 bases and J by 0 bases, with 6 bases of the junction left unmatched. There are 15 residues in the CDR3. Here the CDR3 DNA reads TGTGCCAGCAGACGGACAGGGGACAGCTCCTACGAGCAGTACTTC. Its translation is CASRRTGDSSYEQYF. The complete variable domain, with remaining parts taken from reference TRBV11-1 and TRBJ2-7, reads EAEVAQSPRYKITEKSQAVAFWCDPISGHATLYWYRQILGQGPELLVQFQDESVVDDSQLPKDRFSAERLKGVDSTLKIQPAELGDSAMYLCASRRTGDSSYEQYFGPGTRLTVT.

Ten or more counts support this clonotype. CDR3 DNA: TGCGCCAGCAGCTTGAATCTAGCGGGATCGGAGACCCAGTACTTC. This codes for CASSLNLAGSETQYF. The chain combines TRBV5-1 with TRBJ2-5, with 9 bases that match TRBD2. V gave up 1 base and J gave up 5 bases; unmatched junction bases: 6. This CDR3 has 15 residues. Germline loops: CDR1 SGHRS, CDR2 YFSETQ.

This clonotype appeared many times. The V call is TRBV20-1, the J call TRBJ1-1; D remains unclear. There are 15 residues in the CDR3. CDR1 DFQATT and CDR2 SNEGSKA come from the germline V gene (reference sequence). The ends were cut back, 0 bases at V and 10 bases at J, with 21 bases in the middle. DNA for the CDR3: TGCAGTGCTAGAGACCAAGGAGGGTCGAAGGTTGGAGCTTTCTTT. Residues: CSARDQGGSKVGAFF.

In its sample, this clonotype was seen many times. The rearrangement links TRBV20-1 to TRBJ2-7; 9 nucleotides align to TRBD1. The V and J ends lost 2 bases and 1 base, in that order; junction bases with no gene match: 6. The CDR3 has 15 residues. Germline values: CDR1 DFQATT, CDR2 SNEGSKA (reference sequence). The chain's CDR3 is CSARPWTGVSYEQYF. CDR3 DNA: TGCAGTGCTAGACCGTGGACAGGGGTTTCCTACGAGCAGTACTTC.

Worth noting for this clonotype: Since a much larger clone is just one base distant, this may be a read error. V is TRBV5-1 and J is TRBJ2-2, with D unresolved. Germline CDR1 SGHRS, CDR2 YFSETQ. V was trimmed by 5 bases and J by 2 bases, leaving 13 bases between them. The CDR3 is 15 amino acids. The CDR3 reads CASRSVMPNTGELFF. CDR3 DNA: TGCGCCAGCAGGTCTGTCATGCCCAACACCGGGGAGCTGTTTTTT.

The V and J genes are TRBV10-3 and TRBJ1-2; D gene uncertain. V lost 3 bases and J 6 bases, leaving 5 bases between the germline ends. CDR1 and CDR2 (germline): ENHRY, SYGVKD. The CDR3 spans 11 residues. In nucleotides, the CDR3 is TGTGCCATCAGTGATCTTGATGGCTACACCTTC. Protein product: CAISDLDGYTF.

Remarks on this clonotype: This may come from a read error, since a much larger clone is one base off. The chain uses TRBV19 and TRBJ1-1; D call uncertain. The germline gives CDR1 LNHDA, CDR2 SQIVND (reference sequence). Trimming left V 4 bases short and J 3 bases short, with 18 bases between. The CDR3 consists of 16 residues. The CDR3 spells CASSTLGSAAHTEAFF. DNA of the CDR3: TGTGCCAGTAGTACCCTCGGGTCCGCAGCGCACACTGAAGCTTTCTTT.

Turning to this clonotype: One end of the junction fails to match germline, which may point to a read error. The chain has TRBV9 and TRBJ2-5; tentatively, D is TRBD2 (6 bases). CDR1 and CDR2 (germline): SGDLS, YYNGEE. This CDR3 has 14 amino acids. CDR3 in DNA: TGTGCCAGCAGCGCCGGGACTGAACAAGGGACCCAGTACTTC. Translated: CASSAGTEQGTQYF.

Points on this clonotype: A much larger clonotype is one base distant, so this may be a read error. V gene TRBV6-5 combines with J gene TRBJ2-5, with D tentatively TRBD1 (6 bases). Germline CDR1 MNHEY, CDR2 SVGAGI. There are 16 residues in the CDR3. The CDR3 bases are TGTGCCAGCAGTTCGCTCAGGGGCTATAAGCAAGAGACCCGGTACTTC. This encodes CASSSLRGYKQETRYF.

As concerns this clonotype: At one of its ends the junction is not consistent with the germline gene, which may arise from a read error. The V and J genes are TRBV7-8 and TRBJ2-5; 10 bases align to TRBD2. CDR3 length equals 15 residues. Germline V gene lookup returns CDR1 SGHVS and CDR2 FQNEAQ. This CDR3 reads CASSQPAGGLETQYF. As DNA, the CDR3 is TGCGCCAGCAGCCAACCAGCGGGGGGGCTGGAGACCCAGTACTTC.

In its sample, this clonotype was seen a few times. Mismatch with germline at one junction end may stem from a read error. The chain's CDR3 is CASSVAGGQLNEQYF. In nucleotides, the CDR3 is TGTGCCAGCAGTGTAGCGGGAGGGCAATTAAATGAGCAGTACTTC. The rearrangement joins TRBV12-3 or TRBV12-4 to TRBJ2-7, with 11 bases matching TRBD2. The CDR3 runs 15 residues.

This clonotype appeared many times. The J gene is TRBJ1-1, the V gene TRBV10-2; D might be TRBD1 (6 bases). V gave up 3 bases and J gave up 4 bases, with 12 bases separating them. CDR1 is WSHSY and CDR2 is SAAADI in the germline V gene. This CDR3 is 14 amino acids long. CDR3 coding DNA: TGCGCCAGCAGTGACGGCAGGGGAGGCACTGAAGCTTTCTTT. Translating it yields CASSDGRGGTEAFF.

There are a few counts of this clonotype. This chain uses TRBV24-1 with TRBJ2-3; 8 nucleotides line up with TRBD2. Trimming removed 3 bases from V and 2 bases from J; junction bases left unmatched: 12. CDR1 KGHDR and CDR2 SFDVKD come from the germline V gene. The CDR3 is 18 residues long. Here the CDR3 reads CATSDRTSRRGNTDTQYF. The DNA for the CDR3 is TGTGCCACCAGTGATCGGACTAGCCGCCGCGGAAACACAGATACGCAGTATTTT.

This CDR3 reads CASQGLAANTGELFF. CDR3 DNA sequence: TGTGCCAGTCAAGGACTAGCAGCGAACACCGGGGAGCTGTTTTTT. The chain recombines TRBV19 with TRBJ2-2, with TRBD2 matching 8 bases. Germline loops: CDR1 LNHDA, CDR2 SQIVND (reference sequence). The CDR3 is 15 residues long. The junction had 5 bases not matched to a gene; V was cut back by 8 bases and J by 0 bases.

The rearrangement uses TRBV20-1 and TRBJ2-5; perhaps D is TRBD1 or TRBD2 (5 bases each). V lost 0 bases, J lost 5 bases, and 19 bases lay in between. Looked up from germline, CDR1 is DFQATT and CDR2 is SNEGSKA (reference sequence). This CDR3 contains 16 residues. The CDR3 coding sequence is TGCAGTGCTAGAGATCGGCAGGGAGACCTCAGGGAGACCCAGTACTTC. Translated: CSARDRQGDLRETQYF.

The chain couples TRBV7-9 to TRBJ2-2; D is perhaps TRBD2 (5 bases). The germline V gene has CDR1 SEHNR and CDR2 FQNEAQ (reference sequence). Trimming took off 1 base at V and 11 bases at J, with 14 bases between the two ends. The CDR3 is 14 residues long. The CDR3 DNA follows: TGTGCCAGCAGCTTAGGGACTGACTGGGATGAGCTGTTTTTT. Amino acids: CASSLGTDWDELFF.